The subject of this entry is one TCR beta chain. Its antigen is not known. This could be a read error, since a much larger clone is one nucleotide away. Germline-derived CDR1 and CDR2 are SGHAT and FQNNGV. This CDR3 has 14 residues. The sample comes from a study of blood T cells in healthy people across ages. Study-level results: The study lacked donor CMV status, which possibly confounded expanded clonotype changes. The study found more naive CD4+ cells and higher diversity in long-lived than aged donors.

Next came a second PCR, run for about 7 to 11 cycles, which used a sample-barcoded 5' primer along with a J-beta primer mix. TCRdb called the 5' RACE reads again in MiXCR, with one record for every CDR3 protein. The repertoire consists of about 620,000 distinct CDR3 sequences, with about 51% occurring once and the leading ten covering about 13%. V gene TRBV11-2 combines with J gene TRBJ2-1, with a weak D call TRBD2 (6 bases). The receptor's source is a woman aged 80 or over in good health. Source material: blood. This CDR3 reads CASSPRLGYNEHFF. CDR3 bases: TGTGCCAGCAGCCCTCGACTAGGTTACAATGAGCACTTCTTC.